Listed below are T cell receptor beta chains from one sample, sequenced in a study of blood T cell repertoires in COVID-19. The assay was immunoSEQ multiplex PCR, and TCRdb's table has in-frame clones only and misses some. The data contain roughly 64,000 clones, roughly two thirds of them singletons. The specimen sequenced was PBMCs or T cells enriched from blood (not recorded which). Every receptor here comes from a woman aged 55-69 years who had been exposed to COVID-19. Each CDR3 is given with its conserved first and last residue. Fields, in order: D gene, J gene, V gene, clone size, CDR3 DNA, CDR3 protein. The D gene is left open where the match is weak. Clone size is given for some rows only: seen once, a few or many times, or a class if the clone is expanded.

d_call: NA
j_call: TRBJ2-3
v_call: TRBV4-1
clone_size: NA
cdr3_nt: TGCGCCAGCAGCCCTACGCGGCCGCCGACGCAGTATTTT
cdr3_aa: CASSPTRPPTQYF

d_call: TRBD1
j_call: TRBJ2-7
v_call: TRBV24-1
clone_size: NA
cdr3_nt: TGTGCCACCAGTGATTTCGGGACAGAGGCCTACGAGCAGTACTTC
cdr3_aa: CATSDFGTEAYEQYF

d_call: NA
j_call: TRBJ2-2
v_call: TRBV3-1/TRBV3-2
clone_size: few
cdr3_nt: TGTGCCATTAGTCGGGGCACCGGGGAGCTGTTTTTT
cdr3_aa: CAISRGTGELFF

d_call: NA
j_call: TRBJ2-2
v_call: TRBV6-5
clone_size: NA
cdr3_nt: TGTGCCAGCAGTTATTCAGCCGGGGAGCTGTTTTTT
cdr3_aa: CASSYSAGELFF

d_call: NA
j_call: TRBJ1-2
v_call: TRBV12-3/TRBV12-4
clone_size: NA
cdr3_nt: TGTGCCAGCAGTTTAGGCAGGGGCGACGGCTACACCTTC
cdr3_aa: CASSLGRGDGYTF

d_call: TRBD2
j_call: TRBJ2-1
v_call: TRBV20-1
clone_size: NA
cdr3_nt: TGCAGTGCTAGTAGCGGGGGGGCAGGTGAGCAGTTCTTC
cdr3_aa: CSASSGGAGEQFF

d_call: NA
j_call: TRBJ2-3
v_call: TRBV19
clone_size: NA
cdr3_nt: TGTGCCAGTAGTACCTTTCGTGTCGATACGCAGTATTTT
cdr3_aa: CASSTFRVDTQYF

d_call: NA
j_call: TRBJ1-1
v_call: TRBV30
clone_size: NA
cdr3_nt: TGTGCCTGGAGTCGGCTTGCGGCTGAAGCTTTCTTT
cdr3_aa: CAWSRLAAEAFF

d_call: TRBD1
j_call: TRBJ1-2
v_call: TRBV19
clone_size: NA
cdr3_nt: TGTGCCAGTAGTCCACTACAGGGGGCAAGAGGCTACACCTTC
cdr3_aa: CASSPLQGARGYTF

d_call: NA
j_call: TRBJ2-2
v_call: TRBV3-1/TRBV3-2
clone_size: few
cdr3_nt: TGTGCCAGCAGCCAACTCCCCGCCGGGGAGCTGTTTTTT
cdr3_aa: CASSQLPAGELFF

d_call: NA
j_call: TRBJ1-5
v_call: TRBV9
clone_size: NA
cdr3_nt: TGTGCCAGCAGCGAAGACAGCTATCAGCCCCAGCATTTT
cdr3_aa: CASSEDSYQPQHF

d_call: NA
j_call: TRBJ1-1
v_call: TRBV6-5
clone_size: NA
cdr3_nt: TGTGCCAGCAGTTACAGCAGGGTAAACACTGAAGCTTTCTTT
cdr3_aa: CASSYSRVNTEAFF

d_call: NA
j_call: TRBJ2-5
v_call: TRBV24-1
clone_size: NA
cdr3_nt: TGTGCCACCAGTGATCTACCAGGTCAGCAGACCCAGTACTTC
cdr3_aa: CATSDLPGQQTQYF

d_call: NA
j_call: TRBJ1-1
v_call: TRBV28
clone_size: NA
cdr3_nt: TGTGCCAGCTATAACACTGAAGCTTTCTTT
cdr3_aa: CASYNTEAFF

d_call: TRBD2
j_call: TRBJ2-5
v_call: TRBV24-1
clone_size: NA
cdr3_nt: TGTGCCACCAGTGTCCCGGGACTAGCTCAAGAGACCCAGTACTTC
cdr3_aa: CATSVPGLAQETQYF

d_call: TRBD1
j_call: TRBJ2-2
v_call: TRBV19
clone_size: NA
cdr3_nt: TGTGCCAGTAGCCGACAGGGGGCGCCTGCGAACACCGGGGAGCTGTTTTTT
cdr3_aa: CASSRQGAPANTGELFF

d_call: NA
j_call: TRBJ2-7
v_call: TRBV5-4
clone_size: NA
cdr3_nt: TGTGCCAGCAGCTTGGCCGGTGATAGCGGCGCTTACGAGCAGTACTTC
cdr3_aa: CASSLAGDSGAYEQYF

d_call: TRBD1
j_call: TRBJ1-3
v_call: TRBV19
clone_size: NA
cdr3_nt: TGTGCCACCTCAAACGACAGGGCTGGAAACACCATATATTTT
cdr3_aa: CATSNDRAGNTIYF

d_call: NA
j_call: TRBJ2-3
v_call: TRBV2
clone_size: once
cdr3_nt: TGTGCCAGCAGTGTGACAGGACCGTGGGATACGCAGTATTTT
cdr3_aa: CASSVTGPWDTQYF

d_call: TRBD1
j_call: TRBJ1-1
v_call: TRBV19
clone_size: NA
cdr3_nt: TGTGCCAGTAGTGCCAGTACAGGGGTGAACACTGAAGCTTTCTTT
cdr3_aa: CASSASTGVNTEAFF

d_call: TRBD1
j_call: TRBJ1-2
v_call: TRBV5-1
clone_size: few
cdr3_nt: TGCGCCAGCAGCTTGATCGGACAGGGTTATGGCTACACCTTC
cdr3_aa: CASSLIGQGYGYTF

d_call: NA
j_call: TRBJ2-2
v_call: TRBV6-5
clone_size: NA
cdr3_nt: TGTGCCAGCAGTTCCGTGACAGTGGCCGGGGAGCTGTTTTTT
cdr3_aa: CASSSVTVAGELFF

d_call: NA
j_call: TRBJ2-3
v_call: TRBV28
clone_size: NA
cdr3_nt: TGTGCCAGCAGTTCACCAGCGTCGGAAGGGGAAGATACGCAGTATTTT
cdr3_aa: CASSSPASEGEDTQYF

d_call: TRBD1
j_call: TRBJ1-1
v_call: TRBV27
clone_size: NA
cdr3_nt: TGTGCCAGCAGTGCGGGACAGGGGAACACTGAAGCTTTCTTT
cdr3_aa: CASSAGQGNTEAFF

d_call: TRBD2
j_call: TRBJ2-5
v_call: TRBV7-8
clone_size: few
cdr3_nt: TGTGCCAGCAGCCTGAGACTAGCAGAGACCCAGTACTTC
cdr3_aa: CASSLRLAETQYF

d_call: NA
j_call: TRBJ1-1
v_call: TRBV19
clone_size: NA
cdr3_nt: TGTGCCAGTAGCCGACCCCGAGGGGGAATGAACACTGAAGCTTTCTTT
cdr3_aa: CASSRPRGGMNTEAFF

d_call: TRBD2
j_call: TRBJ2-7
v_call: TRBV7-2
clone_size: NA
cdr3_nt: TGTGCCAGCAGCCCCATAGCGGGACTCCTCTACGAGCAGTACTTC
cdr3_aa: CASSPIAGLLYEQYF

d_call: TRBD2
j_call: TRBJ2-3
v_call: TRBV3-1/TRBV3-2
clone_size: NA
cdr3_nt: TGTGCCAGCAGCCAAGATCCGCGGGAGGGCACAGATACGCAGTATTTT
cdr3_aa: CASSQDPREGTDTQYF

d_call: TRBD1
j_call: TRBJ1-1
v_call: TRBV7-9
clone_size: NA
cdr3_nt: TGTGCCAGCAGCTTACCAATCCGGGACAGAGCAGCTTTCTTT
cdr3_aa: CASSLPIRDRAAFF

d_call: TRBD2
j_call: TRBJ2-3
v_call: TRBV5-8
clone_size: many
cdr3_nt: TGTGCCAGCAGCGCGGGGACTAGCGGGGGCCGGGGAGATACGCAGTATTTT
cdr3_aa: CASSAGTSGGRGDTQYF

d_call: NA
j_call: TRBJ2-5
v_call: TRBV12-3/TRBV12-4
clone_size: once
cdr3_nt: TGTGCCAGCAGTTTATTTACACAAGAGACCCAGTACTTC
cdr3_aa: CASSLFTQETQYF

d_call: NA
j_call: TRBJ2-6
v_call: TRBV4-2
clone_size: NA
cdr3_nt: TGTGCCAGCAGCCAACCCGGCGGCGACTCTGGGGCCAACGTCCTGACTTTC
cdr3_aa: CASSQPGGDSGANVLTF

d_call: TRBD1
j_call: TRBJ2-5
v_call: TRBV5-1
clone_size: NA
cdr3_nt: TGCGCCAGCAGCTTGGGGGACAGGGGGCAAGAGACCCAGTACTTC
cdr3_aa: CASSLGDRGQETQYF

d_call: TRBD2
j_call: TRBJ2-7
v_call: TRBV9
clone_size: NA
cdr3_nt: TGTGCCAGCAGCGTTGGGGGGGATGAGCAACACGAGCAGTACTTC
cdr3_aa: CASSVGGDEQHEQYF

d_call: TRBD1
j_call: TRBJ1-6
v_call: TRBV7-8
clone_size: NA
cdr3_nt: TGTGCCAGCAGCTTCAGAGGACAGGGGGATTCACCCCTCCACTTT
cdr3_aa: CASSFRGQGDSPLHF

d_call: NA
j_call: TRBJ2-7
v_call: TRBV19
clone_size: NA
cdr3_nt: TGTGCCAGTAGTATTGCCCCTACCTACGAGCAGTACTTC
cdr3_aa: CASSIAPTYEQYF